Given below is one T cell receptor beta chain in context. Its antigen is still unknown. Within one base of it there is no much larger clone, and no base qualities were kept. The data stem from a study of blood T cell repertoires in COVID-19 (dated by TCRdb to 2020 to 2022). Regarding the complete study: Samples covering the acute and convalescent phases of COVID-19 were provided by collaborators in the United States, Italy and Spain. The material from the prospective study consisted of cDNA or gDNA derived from T cells, B-cell-depleted T cells, or PBMCs. Subjects who had been exposed to COVID-19, were actively infected with it, or had recovered from it provided the deeply sampled blood TCRbeta repertoires that made up the dataset. A freely available public database, intended as a resource for researchers studying the immune response to SARS-CoV-2, is where the repertoires were released. Samples came from the ongoing ImmuneRACE study (first 160 participants) plus 1,254 subjects from 6 global collaborators. A de-identified subject ID, COVID-19 status, age in years and sex were almost always included in the sample metadata. Where available, HLA class I and class II types were taken from metadata supplied by the sample provider and were not determined by assay-based typing. Here is what the overall study found, with its caveats: How much clinical and demographic metadata was included differed by source and by participant, and the metadata was provided uncurated.

Each collaborating institution followed its own protocols to collect whole blood in K2EDTA tubes. Collaborator samples were shipped for TCRbeta analysis as frozen whole blood, isolated PBMCs, or DNA extracted from either sample type. TCRbeta CDR3 regions were amplified from genomic DNA using the immunoSEQ Assay, a bias-controlled multiplex PCR. From the authors' description of their analysis: Within the assay, amplification of reference gene primers was used to estimate how many nucleated cells each sample contained. To quantify the absolute abundance of each unique TCRbeta CDR3 rearrangement, sequence reads were collapsed and filtered. For each sample, productive Simpson clonality was calculated by taking the square root of Simpson's diversity index across productive rearrangements. The table was pulled from immuneACCESS by TCRdb, which kept in-frame rearrangements only. Such tables lose some clones; where checked, under half of the loss comes from unresolved V genes, and the rest has no known cause. The V and J calls and clone size were taken over from that table, and D and trimming were inferred from the DNA. For this sample the table gives 30,000 to 40,000 clones, of which 65% to 90% were detected only once. The ten largest clones represent approximately 18% of the sample.

V is reduced by 0 bases and J by 10 bases, leaving a spacing of 14 bases between them. From its cysteine to its phenylalanine, the CDR3 spans 15 amino acids. Of all the DNA, just the CDR3 is kept, 45 bases in frame from base 1. Looking up the germline V gene yields CDR1 SGDLS and CDR2 YYNGEE. The sequenced material came from peripheral blood. The sequence joins TRBV9 to TRBJ1-6, with a tentative D gene TRBD1 over 5 matching bases. The TCR comes from a woman aged 60-70 years with active COVID-19. The bases are TGTGCCAGCAGCGTAGTCTGGGACGGGGGATCACCCCTCCACTTT. Its product reads: CASSVVWDGGSPLHF.